Listed below are T cell receptor beta chains from one sample, sequenced in a study of post-analysis software for immune sequencing data. TCRdb used MiXCR to reprocess the PCR reads, holding one entry per CDR3 protein. The sample records hundreds of thousands of distinct CDR3 sequences, roughly 27% being singletons. The sample was blood. The receptors come from a girl aged 5-17 years with multiple sclerosis. Each CDR3 is given with its conserved first and last residue. The D gene is left open where the match is weak. Only part of the rows carry a size: once, few, many, or a class if the clone is expanded.

CDR3	DNA	length	size	V	D	J
CVSSPRGGGPFGEQYF	TGTGTCAGCAGCCCAAGGGGAGGCGGCCCCTTCGGGGAGCAGTACTTC	16	.	TRBV7-2	.	TRBJ2-5
CSARDLAGDGHEQYF	TGCAGTGCTAGAGACCTAGCGGGAGATGGCCACGAGCAGTACTTC	15	few	TRBV20-1	TRBD2	TRBJ2-7
CASSRSGARGGYTF	TGTGCCAGCAGTCGTTCGGGGGCTCGGGGTGGCTACACCTTC	14	.	TRBV28	.	TRBJ1-2
CAISGRDGDLTQYF	TGTGCCATCAGTGGACGGGACGGAGATCTGACGCAGTATTTT	14	few	TRBV10-3	.	TRBJ2-3
CASSGRQGDNNEQFF	TGCGCCAGCAGCGGACGACAGGGAGACAACAATGAGCAGTTCTTC	15	.	TRBV5-1	TRBD1	TRBJ2-1
CASSHVPDTQYF	TGTGCCAGCAGTCACGTTCCAGATACGCAGTATTTT	12	few	TRBV27	.	TRBJ2-3
CSARENVVSALYEQYF	TGCAGTGCTAGAGAAAACGTAGTAAGCGCCCTATACGAGCAGTACTTC	16	few	TRBV20-1	.	TRBJ2-7
CASSYGVGLSYEQYF	TGTGCCAGCAGTTACGGGGTGGGCCTATCCTACGAGCAGTACTTC	15	few	TRBV6-5	.	TRBJ2-7
CSGPPSGYEQYF	TGCAGTGGGCCCCCATCGGGGTACGAGCAGTACTTC	12	few	TRBV20-1	.	TRBJ2-7
CASSFWEGTDTQYF	TGTGCCAGCAGCTTTTGGGAGGGCACAGATACGCAGTATTTT	14	many	TRBV7-2	.	TRBJ2-3
CSVGGRQTTDTQYF	TGCAGCGTTGGTGGGAGACAAACCACAGATACGCAGTATTTT	14	many	TRBV29-1	.	TRBJ2-3
CAIRRGSGNEQFF	TGTGCCATCAGGCGCGGGAGTGGGAATGAGCAGTTCTTC	13	.	TRBV10-3	TRBD2	TRBJ2-1
CASSLRQRTYEQFF	TGTGCCAGCAGCTTGCGCCAGCGTACTTATGAGCAGTTCTTC	14	.	TRBV5-5	.	TRBJ2-1
CSVEAQGPSGANVLTF	TGCAGCGTTGAAGCCCAGGGGCCCTCTGGGGCCAACGTCCTGACTTTC	16	many	TRBV29-1	.	TRBJ2-6
CASSPGEVEAKNIQYF	TGTGCCAGCAGCCCCGGAGAGGTTGAAGCCAAAAACATTCAGTACTTC	16	.	TRBV4-2	.	TRBJ2-4
CASSATGGSNEKLFF	TGTGCCAGCAGCGCAACAGGAGGAAGTAATGAAAAACTGTTTTTT	15	.	TRBV12-3/TRBV12-4	.	TRBJ1-4
CASIPGFRSNNEQFF	TGTGCCAGCATCCCGGGATTCCGCAGCAACAATGAGCAGTTCTTC	15	.	TRBV28	.	TRBJ2-1
CASSSTLQGACGGYTF	TGTGCCAGCAGTTCAACCCTACAGGGGGCATGTGGAGGCTACACCTTC	16	.	TRBV28	TRBD1	TRBJ1-2
CASKSGSNQPQHF	TGTGCCAGCAAATCGGGTAGCAATCAGCCCCAGCATTTT	13	few	TRBV6-2/TRBV6-3	.	TRBJ1-5
CASSFGVNTDTQYF	TGTGCCAGCAGTTTCGGGGTCAACACAGATACGCAGTATTTT	14	few	TRBV28	.	TRBJ2-3